Listed here are 18 T cell receptor beta chains from one sample, sequenced in a study of blood T cell repertoires in COVID-19. Measured with immunoSEQ multiplex PCR; TCRdb has only the in-frame clones, and not every one. Here the sample spans around 340,000 clones, around 90% being singletons. Sequenced: peripheral blood. Every receptor here comes from a woman aged 60-75 years with COVID-19, enrolled during active disease.

In DNA form, the CDR3 reads TGTGCCAGCAGCGTAGGAACAGGCCGACTAGGCACTGAAGCTTTCTTT. It codes for CASSVGTGRLGTEAFF. This sequence joins TRBV9 and TRBJ1-1, with D maybe TRBD1 (5 bases). The CDR3 length is 16 residues. Germline CDR1 is SGDLS and CDR2 is YYNGEE. The germline V and J ends were trimmed by 0 bases and 4 bases, with 16 bases remaining between them.

V is TRBV6-5 and J is TRBJ1-6; 7 bases agree with TRBD1. The CDR3 length is 15 residues. Germline CDR1 is MNHEY and CDR2 is SVGAGI. V lost 1 base and J lost 7; bases outside the gene matches: 4. CDR3 DNA sequence: TGTGCCAGCAGTTACTGGGGACAGATAAATTCACCCCTCCACTTT. Protein: CASSYWGQINSPLHF.

The rearrangement joins TRBV19 to TRBJ1-6; D gene ambiguous. Germline-derived CDR1 and CDR2 are LNHDA and SQIVND (reference sequence). The CDR3 consists of 15 residues. V lost 7 bases, J lost 6 bases, and 16 bases lay in between. The CDR3 bases are TGTGCCAGTATTTCGAACCGGGGAGGTAATTCACCCCTCCACTTT. It codes for CASISNRGGNSPLHF.

The chain uses TRBV7-8 and TRBJ1-2, with 10 bases fitting TRBD1. From germline, CDR1 is SGHVS and CDR2 FQNEAQ. V was pared by 4 bases and J by 8 bases, with 7 bases of the junction left unmatched. The CDR3 totals 14 residues. This CDR3 reads CASSYPGQGIGYTF. The CDR3, as DNA: TGTGCCAGCAGCTACCCGGGACAGGGGATCGGCTACACCTTC.

The J gene is TRBJ1-5, the V gene TRBV18; a weak D match, TRBD1 (5 bases). The germline V gene encodes CDR1 KGHSH and CDR2 LQKENI. The CDR3 is 14 amino acids. The V end was cut by 4 bases, the J end by 3 bases, with 10 bases between. Here the CDR3 reads CASSLDSNNQPQHF. Written as DNA, the CDR3 is TGTGCCAGCTCACTCGACAGCAACAATCAGCCCCAGCATTTT.

The chain carries TRBV27 and TRBJ1-5, with TRBD1 matching over 8 bases. This CDR3 comprises 15 residues. Germline CDR1 reads MNHEY; CDR2 reads SMNVEV (reference sequence). V was pared by 2 bases and J by 4 bases, with 4 bases of the junction left unmatched. The CDR3 is CASSLRTGLNQPQHF. The CDR3 DNA follows: TGTGCCAGCAGTTTAAGGACAGGGCTTAATCAGCCCCAGCATTTT.

V is TRBV9 and J is TRBJ1-1, with D maybe TRBD1 (6 bases). This CDR3 spans 15 amino acids. CDR1 is SGDLS, CDR2 YYNGEE, per germline. V shed 4 bases and J shed 0 bases, with 13 bases lying between them. The CDR3 bases are TGTGCCAGCAGCCATAGACAGGACCTGAACACTGAAGCTTTCTTT. The encoded protein is CASSHRQDLNTEAFF. Supplemented by reference TRBV9 and TRBJ1-1, the full variable domain reads DSGVTQTPKHLITATGQRVTLRCSPRSGDLSVYWYQQSLDQGLQFLIQYYNGEERAKGNILERFSAQQFPDLHSELNLSSLELGDSALYFCASSHRQDLNTEAFFGQGTRLTVV.

V and J are TRBV30 and TRBJ1-5; D remains unclear. Germline V lookup: CDR1 GTSNPN, CDR2 SVGIG (reference sequence). This CDR3 region has 14 residues. Trimming pared 7 bases from V and 6 bases from J, leaving 19 bases between. The CDR3 region has the DNA TGTGCCTTGAGGACGGTCTCAGGTCTTCAGCCCCAGCATTTT. This sequence encodes CALRTVSGLQPQHF.

This clone was recorded many times. CDR3 DNA sequence: TGTGCCAGCAGCTTGGAGACAGGGGATTTCCCGGAGGATACGCAGTATTTT. It encodes CASSLETGDFPEDTQYF. The V gene is TRBV11-2, the J gene TRBJ2-3; 8 bases agree with TRBD1. V was pared by 3 bases and J by 6 bases, with 14 bases of the junction left unmatched. The CDR3 spans 17 residues. The germline V gene has CDR1 SGHAT and CDR2 FQNNGV.

Note on this clone: The junction differs from germline at one of its ends, possibly a read error. The chain recombines TRBV5-6 with TRBJ1-3; D is unclear. The CDR3 is made up of 11 amino acids. The germline V gene encodes CDR1 SGHDT and CDR2 YYEEEE. The CDR3, as DNA: TGTGCCAGCAGCTTGTGGGAGGAGAGGGATTTT. Its protein product is CASSLWEERDF.

Concerning this clone itself: At one of its ends the junction is not consistent with the germline gene, which may arise from a read error. This chain connects TRBV4-1 to TRBJ1-2; 8 bases are shared with TRBD1. CDR1 MGHRA and CDR2 YSYEKL come from the germline V gene. The CDR3 runs to 16 residues. CDR3 in DNA: TGCGCCAGCAGCCAAGAATTGACAGGGGTGGGCTATAGCTACACCTTC. It encodes CASSQELTGVGYSYTF.

The chain couples TRBV7-9 to TRBJ1-6; D gene unclear. V lost 0 bases, J lost 9 bases, and 24 bases lay in between. The CDR3 totals 19 residues. From germline, CDR1 is SEHNR and CDR2 FQNEAQ (reference sequence). For the CDR3, the DNA is TGTGCCAGCAGCTTAGCGGCGACGGGATCCCCGGGTAGGAGTTCACCCCTCCACTTT. Translating gives CASSLAATGSPGRSSPLHF.

The genes are TRBV6-5 and TRBJ2-5, with 13 bases matching TRBD2. Trimming cost V 5 bases and J 6 bases; bases outside gene matches: 3. Germline CDR1 and CDR2: MNHEY and SVGAGI. The length of the CDR3 is 14 residues. This chain's CDR3 is CASSRLAGGQTQYF. The CDR3 region has the DNA TGTGCCAGCAGTCGACTAGCGGGAGGACAGACCCAGTACTTC.

Only one count was recorded for this clone. CDR3 sequence reads: CASSWLGQETQYF. Here the CDR3 DNA reads TGCGCCAGCAGCTGGCTAGGCCAAGAGACCCAGTACTTC. The chain recombines TRBV5-1 with TRBJ2-5; D ambiguous. Trimming removed 3 bases from V and 1 base from J, with 7 bases in between. Germline V CDR1 and CDR2: SGHRS, YFSETQ. The CDR3 covers 13 residues.

The rearrangement links TRBV18 to TRBJ1-1; D unresolved. Looked up from germline, CDR1 is KGHSH and CDR2 is LQKENI. Between the trimmed V and J ends, which lost 2 bases and 2 bases, there was a span of 12 bases. There are 15 residues in the CDR3. This chain's CDR3 is CASSPRRAQNTEAFF. CDR3 DNA sequence: TGTGCCAGCTCACCAAGGAGGGCCCAAAACACTGAAGCTTTCTTT.

The chain couples TRBV27 to TRBJ2-3, with TRBD1 as a possible D gene (6 bases). Germline V gene sequence: CDR1 MNHEY, CDR2 SMNVEV (reference sequence). Trimming took 3 bases from V and 7 from J, leaving 14 bases between them. The CDR3 is 14 residues long. This CDR3 reads CASSFGGGSNTQYF. CDR3 sequence (DNA): TGTGCCAGCAGTTTCGGTGGGGGCTCAAATACGCAGTATTTT.

V is TRBV6-5 and J is TRBJ1-3; D remains ambiguous. V lost 0 bases to trimming and J lost 3 bases, with 9 bases between them. Germline V lookup: CDR1 MNHEY, CDR2 SVGAGI. The CDR3 has 15 residues. CDR3 in DNA: TGTGCCAGCAGTTACTCGAGGGCTGTTGGAAACACCATATATTTT. As protein: CASSYSRAVGNTIYF.

The sample holds one count of this clone. The V gene is TRBV5-4, the J gene TRBJ1-2, with 7 nucleotides matching TRBD1. CDR3 length: 16 amino acids. Germline loops: CDR1 SGHNT, CDR2 YYREEE (reference sequence). V was clipped by 4 bases and J by 0 bases; unmatched bases: 9. The CDR3 nucleotides read TGTGCCAGCAGCCGGTGGACAGGCGAAGCTAACTATGGCTACACCTTC. Translated: CASSRWTGEANYGYTF.